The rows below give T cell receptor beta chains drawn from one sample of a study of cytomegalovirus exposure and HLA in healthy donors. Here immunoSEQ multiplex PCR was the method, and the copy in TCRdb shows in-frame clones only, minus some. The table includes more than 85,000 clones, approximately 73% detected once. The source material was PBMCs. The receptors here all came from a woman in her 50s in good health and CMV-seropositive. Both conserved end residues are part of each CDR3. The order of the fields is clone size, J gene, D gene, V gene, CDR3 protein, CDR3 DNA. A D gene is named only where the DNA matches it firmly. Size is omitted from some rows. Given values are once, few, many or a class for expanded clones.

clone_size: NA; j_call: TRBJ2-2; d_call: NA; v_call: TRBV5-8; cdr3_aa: CASSLVNTGELFF; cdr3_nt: TGTGCCAGCAGCTTGGTAAACACCGGGGAGCTGTTTTTT
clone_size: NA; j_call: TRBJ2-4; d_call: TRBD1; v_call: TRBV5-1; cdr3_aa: CASSLATGDKNIQYF; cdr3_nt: TGCGCCAGCAGCTTGGCCACAGGGGACAAAAACATTCAGTACTTC
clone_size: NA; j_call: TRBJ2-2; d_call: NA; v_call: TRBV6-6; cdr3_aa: CASSVSGFHGELFF; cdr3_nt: TGTGCCAGCAGTGTCTCAGGGTTCCACGGGGAGCTGTTTTTT
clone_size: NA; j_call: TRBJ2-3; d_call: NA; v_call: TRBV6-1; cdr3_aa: CASVAGNNADTQYF; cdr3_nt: TGTGCCAGCGTGGCGGGAAATAACGCAGATACGCAGTATTTT
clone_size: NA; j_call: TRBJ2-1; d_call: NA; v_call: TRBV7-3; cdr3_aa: CASSSRRDRNNEQFF; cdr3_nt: TGTGCCAGCAGTTCAAGGCGGGACAGAAACAATGAGCAGTTCTTC
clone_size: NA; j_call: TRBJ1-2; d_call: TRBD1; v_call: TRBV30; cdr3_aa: CAWTEGGRGLIYGYTF; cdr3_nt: TGTGCCTGGACCGAGGGGGGCAGGGGGCTCATCTATGGCTACACCTTC
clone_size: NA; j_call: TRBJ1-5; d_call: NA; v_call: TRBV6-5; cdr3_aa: CASSYTGINQPQHF; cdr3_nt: TGTGCCAGCAGTTACACAGGAATCAATCAGCCCCAGCATTTT
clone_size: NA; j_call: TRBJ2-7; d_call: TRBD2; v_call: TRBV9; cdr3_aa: CASSVGGGRSSYEQYF; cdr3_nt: TGTGCCAGCAGCGTAGGGGGCGGGAGGAGCTCCTACGAGCAGTACTTC
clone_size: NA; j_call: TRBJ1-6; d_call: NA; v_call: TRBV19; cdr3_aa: CASSEEAYNSPLHF; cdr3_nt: TGTGCCAGTAGTGAGGAGGCCTATAATTCACCCCTCCACTTT
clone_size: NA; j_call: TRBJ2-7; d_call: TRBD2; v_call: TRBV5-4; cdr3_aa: CASSPGLAYASDEQYF; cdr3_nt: TGTGCCAGCAGCCCGGGACTAGCGTATGCCTCCGACGAGCAGTACTTC
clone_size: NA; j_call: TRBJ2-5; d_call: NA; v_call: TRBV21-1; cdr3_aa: CASSKGAEETQYF; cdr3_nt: TGTGCCAGCAGCAAAGGGGCAGAAGAGACCCAGTACTTC
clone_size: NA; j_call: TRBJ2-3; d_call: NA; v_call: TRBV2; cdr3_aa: CASSDPGTNTDTQYF; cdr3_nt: TGTGCCAGCAGTGACCCCGGGACAAACACAGATACGCAGTATTTT
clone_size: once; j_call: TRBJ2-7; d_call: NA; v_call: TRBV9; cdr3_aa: CASSEGGDSEQYF; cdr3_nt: TGTGCCAGCAGCGAAGGAGGGGACAGCGAGCAGTACTTC
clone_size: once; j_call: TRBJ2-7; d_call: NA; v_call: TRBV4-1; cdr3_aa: CASSHTTGPPYEQYF; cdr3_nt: TGCGCCAGCAGCCATACGACAGGACCACCCTACGAGCAGTACTTC
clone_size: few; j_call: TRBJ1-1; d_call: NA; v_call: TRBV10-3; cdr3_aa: CAINTVKNTEAFF; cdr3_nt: TGTGCCATCAACACCGTAAAGAACACTGAAGCTTTCTTT
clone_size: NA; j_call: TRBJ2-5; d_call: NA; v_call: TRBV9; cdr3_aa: CASSVSGARETQYF; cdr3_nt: TGTGCCAGCAGCGTTTCAGGGGCGAGGGAGACCCAGTACTTC
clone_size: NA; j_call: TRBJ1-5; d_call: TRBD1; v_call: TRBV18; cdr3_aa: CASSQGTDSNQPQHF; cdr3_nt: TGTGCCAGCTCACAAGGGACAGATAGCAATCAGCCCCAGCATTTT
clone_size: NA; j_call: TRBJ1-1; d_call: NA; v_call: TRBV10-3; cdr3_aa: CAISEGGNTEAFF; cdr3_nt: TGTGCCATCAGTGAGGGCGGGAACACTGAAGCTTTCTTT
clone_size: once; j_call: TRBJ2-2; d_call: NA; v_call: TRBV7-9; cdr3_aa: CASSLLSSGTGNTGELFF; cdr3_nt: TGTGCCAGCAGCTTATTAAGCTCCGGGACTGGGAACACCGGGGAGCTGTTTTTT
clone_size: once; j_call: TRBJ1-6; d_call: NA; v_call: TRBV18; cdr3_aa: CASSPPTGNSPLHF; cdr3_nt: TGTGCCAGCTCACCACCTACAGGGAATTCACCCCTCCACTTT
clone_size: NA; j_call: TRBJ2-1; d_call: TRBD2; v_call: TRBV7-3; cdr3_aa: CASSLKAWEGDNEQFF; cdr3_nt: TGTGCCAGCAGCTTAAAGGCCTGGGAGGGAGACAATGAGCAGTTCTTC
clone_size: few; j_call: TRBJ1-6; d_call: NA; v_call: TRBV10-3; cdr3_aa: CAISHGESSYNSPLHF; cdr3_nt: TGTGCCATCAGTCACGGGGAGAGCTCCTATAATTCACCCCTCCACTTT
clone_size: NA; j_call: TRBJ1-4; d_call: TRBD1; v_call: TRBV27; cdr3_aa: CASSLLGGWREKLFF; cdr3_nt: TGTGCCAGCAGTTTATTAGGGGGCTGGCGTGAAAAACTGTTTTTT
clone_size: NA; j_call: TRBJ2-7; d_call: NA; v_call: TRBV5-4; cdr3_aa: CASSLALGGRTSYEQYF; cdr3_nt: TGTGCCAGCAGCCTGGCCCTGGGGGGGCGGACCTCCTACGAGCAGTACTTC
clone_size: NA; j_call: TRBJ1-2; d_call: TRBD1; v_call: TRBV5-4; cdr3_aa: CASSLANRGNYGYTF; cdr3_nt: TGTGCCAGCAGCCTGGCGAACAGGGGTAACTATGGCTACACCTTC
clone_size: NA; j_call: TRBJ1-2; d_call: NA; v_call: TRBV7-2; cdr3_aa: CASSATAFYGYTF; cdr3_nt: TGTGCCAGCAGCGCGACAGCCTTCTATGGCTACACCTTC
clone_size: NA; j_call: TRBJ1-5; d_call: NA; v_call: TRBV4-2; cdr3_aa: CASSQGGQGNQPQHF; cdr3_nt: TGTGCCAGCAGCCAAGGCGGGCAGGGCAATCAGCCCCAGCATTTT
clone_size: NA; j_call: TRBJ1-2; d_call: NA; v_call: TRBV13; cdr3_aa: CASNLQGTNYGYTF; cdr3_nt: TGTGCCAGCAACCTGCAGGGTACGAACTATGGCTACACCTTC
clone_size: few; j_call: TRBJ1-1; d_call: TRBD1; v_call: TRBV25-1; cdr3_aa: CASLDRANTEAFF; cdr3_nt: TGTGCCAGCCTGGACAGGGCGAACACTGAAGCTTTCTTT
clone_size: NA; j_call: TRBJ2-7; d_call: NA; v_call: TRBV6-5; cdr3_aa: CASSYSPYEQYF; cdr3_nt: TGTGCCAGCAGTTACTCTCCTTACGAGCAGTACTTC
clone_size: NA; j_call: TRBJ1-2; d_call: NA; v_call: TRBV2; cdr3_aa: CASWGLGYGYTF; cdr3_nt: TGTGCCAGCTGGGGACTGGGATATGGCTACACCTTC
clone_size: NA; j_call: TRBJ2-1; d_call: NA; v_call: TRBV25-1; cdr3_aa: CASSSDSYNEQFF; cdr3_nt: TGTGCCAGCAGTTCGGACAGTTACAATGAGCAGTTCTTC
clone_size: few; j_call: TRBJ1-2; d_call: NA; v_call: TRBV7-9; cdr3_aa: CASSLQRVSNYGYTF; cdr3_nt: TGTGCCAGCAGCTTACAGAGGGTTTCTAACTATGGCTACACCTTC
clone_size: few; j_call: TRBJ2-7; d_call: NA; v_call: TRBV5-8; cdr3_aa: CASSSPGGSYEQYF; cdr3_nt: TGTGCCAGCAGCTCCCCTGGAGGGTCCTACGAGCAGTACTTC
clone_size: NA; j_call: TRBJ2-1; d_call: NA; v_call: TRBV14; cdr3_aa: CASSQWLGGNEQFF; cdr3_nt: TGTGCCAGCAGCCAATGGCTTGGGGGGAATGAGCAGTTCTTC
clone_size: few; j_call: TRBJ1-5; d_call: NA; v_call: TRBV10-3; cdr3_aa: CASSDVGAGGNQPQHF; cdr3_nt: TGTGCCAGCAGCGACGTGGGGGCCGGTGGCAATCAGCCCCAGCATTTT
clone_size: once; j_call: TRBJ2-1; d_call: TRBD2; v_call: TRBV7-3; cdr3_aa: CASSLRGKGAGGPLNEQFF; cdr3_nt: TGTGCCAGCAGCTTAAGGGGGAAGGGAGCGGGAGGCCCATTAAATGAGCAGTTCTTC
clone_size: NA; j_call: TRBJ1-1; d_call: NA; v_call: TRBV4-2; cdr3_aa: CASSQERRNTEAFF; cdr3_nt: TGTGCCAGCAGCCAAGAGAGAAGGAACACTGAAGCTTTCTTT
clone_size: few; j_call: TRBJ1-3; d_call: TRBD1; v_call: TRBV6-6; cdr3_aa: CASSRDSSLSGNTIYF; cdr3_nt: TGTGCCAGCAGCCGGGACAGCTCCCTCTCTGGAAACACCATATATTTT
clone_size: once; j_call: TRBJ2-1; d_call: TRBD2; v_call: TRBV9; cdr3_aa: CASSVGGLAGDEQFF; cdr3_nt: TGTGCCAGCAGCGTAGGGGGACTAGCGGGTGATGAGCAGTTCTTC
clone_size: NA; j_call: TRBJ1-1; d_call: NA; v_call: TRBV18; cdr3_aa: CASCFGGTEAFF; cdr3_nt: TGTGCCAGCTGTTTCGGGGGCACTGAAGCTTTCTTT
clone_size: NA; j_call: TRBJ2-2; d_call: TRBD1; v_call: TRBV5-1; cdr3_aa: CASSPWGQGAGELFF; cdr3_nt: TGCGCCAGCAGCCCGTGGGGACAGGGGGCCGGGGAGCTGTTTTTT
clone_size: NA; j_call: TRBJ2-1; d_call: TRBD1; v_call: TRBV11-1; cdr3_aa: CASSYRGPTYNEQFF; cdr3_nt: TGTGCCAGCAGCTACAGGGGCCCGACCTACAATGAGCAGTTCTTC
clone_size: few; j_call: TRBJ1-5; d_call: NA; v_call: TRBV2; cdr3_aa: CASGSGLGGPQHF; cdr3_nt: TGTGCCAGCGGGAGCGGTCTAGGAGGACCCCAGCATTTT
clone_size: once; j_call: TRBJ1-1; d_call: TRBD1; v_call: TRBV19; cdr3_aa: CASSTQTGITEAFF; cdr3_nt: TGTGCCAGTAGTACCCAGACAGGGATAACTGAAGCTTTCTTT
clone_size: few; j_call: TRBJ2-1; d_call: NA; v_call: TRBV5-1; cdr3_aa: CASSLEGSSYNEQFF; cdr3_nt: TGCGCCAGCAGCTTGGAAGGGAGCTCCTACAATGAGCAGTTCTTC
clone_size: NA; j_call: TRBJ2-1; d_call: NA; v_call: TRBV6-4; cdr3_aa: CASSDSWGGEQFF; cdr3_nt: TGTGCCAGCAGTGACTCTTGGGGCGGTGAGCAGTTCTTC
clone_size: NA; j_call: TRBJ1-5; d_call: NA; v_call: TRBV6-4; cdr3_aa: CASSDDPGGNQPQHF; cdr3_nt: TGTGCCAGCAGTGACGACCCCGGGGGCAATCAGCCCCAGCATTTT
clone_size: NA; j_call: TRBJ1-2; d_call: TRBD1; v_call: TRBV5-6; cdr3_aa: CASSPEGGQGALGYTF; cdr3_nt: TGTGCCAGCAGCCCAGAAGGGGGACAGGGGGCCCTTGGCTACACCTTC
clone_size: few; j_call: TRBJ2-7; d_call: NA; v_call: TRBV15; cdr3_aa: CATSRGSGNSYEQYF; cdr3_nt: TGTGCCACCAGCAGAGGAAGCGGTAACTCCTACGAGCAGTACTTC
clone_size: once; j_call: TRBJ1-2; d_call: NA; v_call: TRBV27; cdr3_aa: CASSSGATNYGYTF; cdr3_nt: TGTGCCAGCAGTTCAGGGGCCACTAACTATGGCTACACCTTC